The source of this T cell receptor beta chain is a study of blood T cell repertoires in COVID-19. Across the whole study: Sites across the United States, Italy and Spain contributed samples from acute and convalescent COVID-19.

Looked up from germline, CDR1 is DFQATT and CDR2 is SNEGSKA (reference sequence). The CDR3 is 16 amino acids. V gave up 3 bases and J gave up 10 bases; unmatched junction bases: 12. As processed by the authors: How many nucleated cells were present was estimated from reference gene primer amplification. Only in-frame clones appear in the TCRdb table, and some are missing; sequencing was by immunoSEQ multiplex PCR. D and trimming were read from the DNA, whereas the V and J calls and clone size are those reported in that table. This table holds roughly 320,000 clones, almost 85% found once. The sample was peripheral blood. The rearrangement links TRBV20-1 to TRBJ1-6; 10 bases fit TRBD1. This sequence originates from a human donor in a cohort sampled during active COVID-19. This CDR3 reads CSASPGTGVKGSPLHF. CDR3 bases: TGCAGTGCTAGTCCCGGGACAGGGGTCAAGGGATCACCCCTCCACTTT.